This T cell receptor (beta chain) emerged from a study of OX40 agonist ivuxolimab in advanced cancers. Study background: Past anti-PD-1, anti-PD-L1 or anti-CTLA-4 therapy was accepted, and approximately 37% had received some.

This table comes from immunoSEQ multiplex PCR, and its TCRdb copy is limited to in-frame clones, with some not included. Among roughly 90,000 clones listed, around nine tenths were seen once. The CDR3 loop spans 16 amino acids. V dropped 4 bases and J dropped 8 bases, with 21 bases sitting between them. Per the germline V gene, CDR1 is SGHRS and CDR2 is YFSETQ. The J gene is TRBJ1-4, the V gene TRBV5-1; weak D call: TRBD1 (5 bases). The sample was CD4+ or CD8+ T cells sorted from blood, taken in a trial of the OX40 agonist ivuxolimab. The sequence was collected from an adult with an advanced solid tumor such as melanoma, head and neck, liver or kidney cancer. CDR3: CASSTNGAGPSEKLFF. In DNA form, the CDR3 reads TGCGCCAGCAGCACCAACGGGGCAGGGCCCTCCGAAAAACTGTTTTTT.